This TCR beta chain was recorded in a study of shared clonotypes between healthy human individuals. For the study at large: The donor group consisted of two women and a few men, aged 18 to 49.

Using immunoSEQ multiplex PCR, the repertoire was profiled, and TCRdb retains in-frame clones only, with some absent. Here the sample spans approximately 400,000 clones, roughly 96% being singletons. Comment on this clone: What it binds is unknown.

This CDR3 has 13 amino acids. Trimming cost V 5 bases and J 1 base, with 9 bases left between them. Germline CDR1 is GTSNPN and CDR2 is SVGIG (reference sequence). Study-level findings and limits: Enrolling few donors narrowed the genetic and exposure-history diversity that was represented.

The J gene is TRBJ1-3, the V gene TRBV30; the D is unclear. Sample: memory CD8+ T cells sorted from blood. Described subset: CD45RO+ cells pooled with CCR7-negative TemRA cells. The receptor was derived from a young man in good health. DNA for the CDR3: TGTGCCTGGGATCGAACTTCTGGAAACACCATATATTTT. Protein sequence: CAWDRTSGNTIYF. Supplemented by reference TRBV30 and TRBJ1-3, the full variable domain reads SQTIHQWPATLVQPVGSPLSLECTVEGTSNPNLYWYRQAAGRGLQLLFYSVGIGQISSEVPQNLSASRPQDRQFILSSKKLLLSDSGFYLCAWDRTSGNTIYFGEGSWLTVV.